This is a list of T cell receptor beta chains from one sample in a study of control samples from healthy donors and cancer patients. Here immunoSEQ multiplex PCR was the method, and the copy in TCRdb shows in-frame clones only, minus some. The sample has fewer than 200,000 clones, around 90% seen once. The material sequenced was blood. The receptors here all came from a woman aged 25-40 years in good health. The CDR3 runs from the conserved cysteine through the conserved F or W. Fields, in order: J gene, V gene, clone size, D gene, CDR3 protein, CDR3 DNA. A D gene is named only where the DNA matches it firmly. A row's size may be missing; if present it is once, few, many or a size class.

TRBJ2-1 | TRBV3-1/TRBV3-2 | . | . | CASSQGRVTAYNEQFF | TGTGCCAGCAGCCAGGGGCGCGTGACTGCCTACAATGAGCAGTTCTTC
TRBJ2-3 | TRBV27 | . | . | CASSPGASAVTDTQYF | TGTGCCAGCAGTCCTGGGGCGAGCGCGGTCACAGATACGCAGTATTTT
TRBJ2-3 | TRBV5-1 | once | . | CASSLGQVSLIVADTQYF | TGCGCCAGCAGCTTAGGTCAGGTATCCCTAATCGTAGCAGATACGCAGTATTTT
TRBJ2-7 | TRBV7-9 | once | . | CASSPGMGRTHAYEQYF | TGTGCCAGCAGCCCGGGAATGGGCCGCACCCACGCCTACGAGCAGTACTTC
TRBJ2-5 | TRBV29-1 | . | TRBD2 | CSVAGLAGGRVETQYF | TGCAGCGTTGCCGGACTAGCGGGAGGGCGGGTAGAGACCCAGTACTTC
TRBJ2-3 | TRBV28 | . | TRBD2 | CASSLRSGREVTDTQYF | TGTGCCAGCAGTTTAAGGTCGGGCCGGGAGGTGACAGATACGCAGTATTTT
TRBJ2-5 | TRBV2 | few | . | CASSTGGRRETQYF | TGTGCCAGCAGTACCGGAGGTCGGAGGGAGACCCAGTACTTC
TRBJ1-1 | TRBV20-1 | . | . | CSATQNTEAFF | TGCAGTGCTACCCAGAACACTGAAGCTTTCTTT
TRBJ2-3 | TRBV30 | once | . | CAWSVSSGRGYTQYF | TGTGCCTGGAGTGTTAGTAGCGGCCGGGGGTATACGCAGTATTTT
TRBJ2-5 | TRBV2 | . | . | CASSPPGTKETQYF | TGTGCCAGCAGTCCCCCCGGGACAAAAGAGACCCAGTACTTC
TRBJ2-1 | TRBV18 | . | . | CASSPADRSYNEQFF | TGTGCCAGCTCACCAGCCGACAGGTCCTACAATGAGCAGTTCTTC
TRBJ1-2 | TRBV5-6 | . | . | CASSPEPTVFNYGYTF | TGTGCCAGCAGCCCCGAGCCGACAGTCTTCAACTATGGCTACACCTTC
TRBJ2-3 | TRBV9 | . | . | CASSARLLTDTQYF | TGTGCCAGCAGCGCCCGACTGCTCACAGATACGCAGTATTTT
TRBJ2-1 | TRBV5-1 | . | . | CASSLAMAAYNEQFF | TGCGCCAGCAGCTTGGCCATGGCAGCCTACAATGAGCAGTTCTTC
TRBJ2-5 | TRBV7-7 | once | . | CASSLRFGGKETQYF | TGTGCTAGCAGCTTACGTTTCGGGGGCAAGGAGACCCAGTACTTC
TRBJ1-5 | TRBV7-2 | . | TRBD1 | CASSLNTGVNQPQHF | TGTGCCAGCAGCTTAAATACAGGGGTCAATCAGCCCCAGCATTTT
TRBJ2-2 | TRBV11-2 | . | . | CASSLESTGELFF | TGTGCCAGCAGCTTAGAGAGCACCGGGGAGCTGTTTTTT
TRBJ2-2 | TRBV25-1 | . | TRBD1 | CASRKAGGTGELFF | TGTGCCAGCAGGAAGGCAGGGGGCACCGGGGAGCTGTTTTTT
TRBJ2-7 | TRBV5-4 | . | . | CASSLQGPYEQYF | TGTGCCAGCAGCTTGCAGGGGCCCTACGAGCAGTACTTC
TRBJ2-3 | TRBV12-3/TRBV12-4 | . | . | CASSLLLADTQYF | TGTGCCAGCAGTTTGTTACTGGCGGATACGCAGTATTTT
TRBJ2-1 | TRBV9 | . | . | CASSVGPGDASNEQFF | TGTGCCAGCAGCGTAGGGCCTGGCGATGCATCGAATGAGCAGTTCTTC
TRBJ2-2 | TRBV28 | . | TRBD2 | CASSPGLVPMAGELFF | TGTGCCAGCAGTCCGGGACTAGTCCCTATGGCCGGGGAGCTGTTTTTT
TRBJ2-4 | TRBV21-1 | . | . | CASPPAGRKAKNIQYF | TGTGCCAGCCCCCCGGCAGGACGAAAAGCCAAAAACATTCAGTACTTC
TRBJ1-1 | TRBV4-1 | . | . | CASSQDPRGGTEAFF | TGCGCCAGCAGCCAAGATCCCCGGGGGGGGACTGAAGCTTTCTTT
TRBJ1-5 | TRBV28 | . | . | CASGEDTNQPQHF | TGTGCCAGCGGGGAGGACACCAATCAGCCCCAGCATTTT
TRBJ1-1 | TRBV12-5 | . | . | CASGLGRNTEAFF | TGTGCTAGTGGTTTGGGGAGAAACACTGAAGCTTTCTTT
TRBJ1-5 | TRBV6-2/TRBV6-3 | many | . | CASSPTGYDQPQHF | TGTGCCAGCAGCCCAACAGGGTACGATCAGCCCCAGCATTTT
TRBJ2-6 | TRBV19 | . | . | CASSTRTLHPGANVLTF | TGTGCCAGTAGCACTAGGACCCTACATCCTGGGGCCAACGTCCTGACTTTC
TRBJ2-1 | TRBV28 | . | TRBD2 | CASSTLSGRHYNEQFF | TGTGCCAGCAGTACTTTGAGCGGGAGGCATTACAATGAGCAGTTCTTC
TRBJ1-2 | TRBV27 | once | TRBD1 | CASSYRGRSMGGYTF | TGTGCCAGCAGTTACAGGGGACGGTCCATGGGAGGCTACACCTTC
TRBJ2-5 | TRBV5-4 | . | . | CASSLDLAQETQYF | TGTGCCAGCAGCTTGGATCTCGCGCAAGAGACCCAGTACTTC
TRBJ1-2 | TRBV19 | . | TRBD1 | CASSPGQGAGGYTF | TGTGCCAGTAGTCCGGGACAGGGGGCGGGGGGCTACACCTTC
TRBJ2-1 | TRBV7-2 | once | TRBD2 | CASSLSAGEGQDEQFF | TGTGCCAGCAGCTTATCAGCGGGAGAAGGTCAGGATGAGCAGTTCTTC
TRBJ2-3 | TRBV5-6 | once | . | CASSPFGDSSTDTQYF | TGTGCCAGCAGCCCTTTCGGCGATTCTAGCACAGATACGCAGTATTTT
TRBJ2-3 | TRBV7-2 | . | . | CASSLIPGIRTDTQYF | TGTGCCAGCAGCTTGATACCGGGAATACGCACAGATACGCAGTATTTT
TRBJ1-1 | TRBV30 | once | . | CAWKLGEWRTEAFF | TGTGCCTGGAAGTTAGGGGAGTGGAGGACTGAAGCTTTCTTT
TRBJ1-2 | TRBV6-6 | . | TRBD1 | CASSYWDSNYGYTF | TGTGCCAGCAGTTACTGGGACAGTAACTATGGCTACACCTTC
TRBJ1-1 | TRBV5-1 | . | . | CASSFSGGTEAFF | TGCGCCAGCAGCTTTTCGGGTGGGACTGAAGCTTTCTTT
TRBJ2-1 | TRBV7-9 | once | . | CASSLLGLEWRDYNEQFF | TGTGCCAGCAGCTTATTGGGCTTGGAGTGGCGAGACTACAATGAGCAGTTCTTC
TRBJ2-1 | TRBV11-3 | once | . | CASSLGSGGYNEQFF | TGTGCCAGCAGCTTAGGCTCGGGCGGATACAATGAGCAGTTCTTC
TRBJ1-2 | TRBV19 | many | . | CASSMTGVDGYTF | TGTGCCAGTAGTATGACAGGAGTTGACGGCTACACCTTC
TRBJ1-3 | TRBV5-5 | . | . | CASSVPGPSSGNTIYF | TGTGCCAGCAGCGTGCCGGGACCGAGCTCTGGAAACACCATATATTTT
TRBJ2-2 | TRBV10-3 | few | . | CAISDRNTGELFF | TGTGCCATCAGTGACAGAAATACCGGGGAGCTGTTTTTT
TRBJ2-3 | TRBV14 | . | . | CASSQDSTQYF | TGTGCCAGCAGCCAAGATAGTACGCAGTATTTT
TRBJ2-6 | TRBV5-4 | . | . | CASSLYSGANVLTF | TGTGCCAGCAGCCTCTACTCTGGGGCCAACGTCCTGACTTTC
TRBJ1-2 | TRBV6-6 | . | TRBD1 | CASSSQDRGYGYTF | TGTGCCAGCAGTTCCCAGGACAGGGGCTATGGCTACACCTTC
TRBJ1-4 | TRBV2 | . | . | CASKGTSGDEKLFF | TGTGCCAGCAAAGGGACCTCTGGGGATGAAAAACTGTTTTTT
TRBJ2-3 | TRBV3-1/TRBV3-2 | . | . | CASRLTGKGTQYF | TGTGCCAGCAGACTAACAGGGAAGGGTACGCAGTATTTT
TRBJ2-1 | TRBV28 | . | . | CASSLGESSYNEQFF | TGTGCCAGCAGTTTGGGAGAGAGCTCCTACAATGAGCAGTTCTTC
TRBJ2-2 | TRBV10-3 | . | . | CAISESSRSNTGELFF | TGTGCCATCAGTGAGTCCAGCAGGTCTAACACCGGGGAGCTGTTTTTT
TRBJ2-3 | TRBV5-4 | . | TRBD2 | CASSTREADTQYF | TGTGCCAGCAGCACCCGGGAGGCAGATACGCAGTATTTT
TRBJ1-5 | TRBV28 | . | . | CASTLGRGRNQPQHF | TGTGCCAGCACCCTAGGTCGGGGGAGGAATCAGCCCCAGCATTTT
TRBJ1-1 | TRBV19 | . | TRBD1 | CASSGTGSGEAFF | TGTGCCAGTAGCGGGACAGGGTCAGGTGAAGCTTTCTTT
TRBJ2-1 | TRBV3-1/TRBV3-2 | once | . | CASSQSRGGTVTYNEQFF | TGTGCCAGCAGCCAATCCAGAGGGGGGACGGTGACCTACAATGAGCAGTTCTTC
TRBJ2-7 | TRBV29-1 | . | . | CSVGASAYEQYF | TGCAGCGTTGGGGCCTCTGCCTACGAGCAGTACTTC
TRBJ1-1 | TRBV5-1 | . | . | CASSLGLRETEAFF | TGCGCCAGCAGCCTGGGACTCCGGGAGACTGAAGCTTTCTTT
TRBJ2-3 | TRBV7-2 | . | TRBD2 | CASSLPPGGTDTQYF | TGTGCCAGCAGCTTGCCCCCCGGGGGGACAGATACGCAGTATTTT